A single T cell receptor (beta chain) is shown here with its context. These data are taken from a study of blood T cell repertoires in COVID-19. Study information: Sites across the United States, Italy and Spain contributed samples from acute and convalescent COVID-19.

Per the study methods: Nucleated cell counts were estimated from reference gene primer amplification. Method: immunoSEQ multiplex PCR; TCRdb's copy keeps in-frame clones and lacks some. The DNA was the basis for D and trimming; V, J and clone size are from that table. The data show 200,000 to 250,000 clones, roughly 85% seen once. The source of this sequence is a woman aged 70-85 years with COVID-19, enrolled during active disease. The specimen was peripheral blood.

The CDR3 DNA sequence: TGTGCCAGCAGGGAGTGGGGGCGCGGGGAAAAACTGTTTTTT. As protein: CASREWGRGEKLFF. The chain couples TRBV2 to TRBJ1-4; TRBD1 is a possible D gene (6 bases). The CDR3 loop spans 14 amino acids. The V end lost 6 bases, the J end lost 8 bases, and 16 bases lay between the germline ends. Germline CDR1 and CDR2: SNHLY and FYNNEI.